This entry features one TCR beta chain sequence. This entry is derived from a study of blood T cell repertoires in COVID-19. Study-wide background: PBMCs, B-cell-depleted T cells, or T cells were the source of the cDNA or gDNA that made up the material.

Only in-frame clones appear in the TCRdb table, and some are missing; sequencing was by immunoSEQ multiplex PCR. The data show hundreds of thousands of clones, 65% to 90% seen once. The CDR3 is 13 residues long. In germline, CDR1 is KGHSH, CDR2 LQKENI. V lost 6 bases and J lost 0, with 8 bases in between. This clonotype originated in a man aged 50 to 60 with COVID-19, enrolled during active disease. Sample: peripheral blood. The gene calls are TRBV18 and TRBJ1-1; D uncertain. The CDR3 here is CASSSGLNTEAFF. The CDR3 bases are TGTGCCAGCTCGTCCGGTTTGAACACTGAAGCTTTCTTT.